The 5 T cell receptor beta chains below all came from one sample that was sequenced in a study of blood T cell repertoires in COVID-19 (dated by TCRdb to about 2020). Receptor amplification or capture employed the immunoSEQ multiplex PCR assay. TCRdb provides this immuneACCESS table in a form limited to in-frame rearrangements. Some clones are lacking; in checked studies, under half of them reflect an unresolved V gene, and why the rest are absent is not known. For this sample there are 150,000 or so clones; less than 90% appear just once. The ten largest make up approximately 2.3% of the sample. Sequencing used peripheral blood. These receptors originate from a woman between 70 and 85 years old with acute or convalescent COVID-19.

The gene calls are TRBV6-4 and TRBJ1-2, with 9 positions matching TRBD1. J lost 6 bases, V lost 3 bases, and 8 bases had no gene match. The germline CDR1 and CDR2 sequences are MRHNA and SNTAGT. The CDR3 is 15 amino acids. The CDR3 bases are TGTGCCAGCAGTGAGCCGGGACAGGGCTTCAATGGCTACACCTTC. The encoded protein is CASSEPGQGFNGYTF.

This rearrangement joins TRBV29-1 to TRBJ2-3; 9 bases fit TRBD1. CDR1 and CDR2 (germline): SQVTM, ANQGSEA. J was trimmed by 0 bases and V by 4 bases; bases with no gene match: 8. The CDR3 spans 16 residues. The CDR3 nucleotides read TGCAGCGTTGGACCACCGGGACAGGGAAGCACAGATACGCAGTATTTT. It is translated as CSVGPPGQGSTDTQYF.

V and J are TRBV6-4 and TRBJ2-7; 9 bases are a match to TRBD1. The CDR3 totals 12 residues. V lost 9 bases and J lost 5; bases outside the gene matches: 5. Per germline, CDR1 MRHNA and CDR2 SNTAGT. For the CDR3, the DNA is TGTGCCAGTACAGGGGGCTGTGACGAGCAGTACTTC. Translated, it gives CASTGGCDEQYF.

This sequence joins TRBV30 and TRBJ2-1; 7 bases line up with TRBD1. This CDR3 is 12 amino acids long. The J segment lost 6 bases and the V segment lost 4 bases, leaving 3 bases of the junction unmatched. CDR1 and CDR2 (germline): GTSNPN, SVGIG (reference sequence). This chain's CDR3 is CAWKAGGNEQFF. DNA of the CDR3: TGTGCCTGGAAAGCAGGGGGCAATGAGCAGTTCTTC.

The chain combines TRBV5-4 with TRBJ1-5; TRBD1 matches 7 bases. From germline, CDR1 is SGHNT and CDR2 YYREEE (reference sequence). The CDR3 sequence is 15 residues long. Losses at the gene ends were 0 bases for V and 6 bases for J; bases not matched to a gene: 6. The CDR3 here is CASSLVVPGGQPQHF. As DNA, the CDR3 is TGTGCCAGCAGCTTGGTGGTGCCAGGGGGTCAGCCCCAGCATTTT.